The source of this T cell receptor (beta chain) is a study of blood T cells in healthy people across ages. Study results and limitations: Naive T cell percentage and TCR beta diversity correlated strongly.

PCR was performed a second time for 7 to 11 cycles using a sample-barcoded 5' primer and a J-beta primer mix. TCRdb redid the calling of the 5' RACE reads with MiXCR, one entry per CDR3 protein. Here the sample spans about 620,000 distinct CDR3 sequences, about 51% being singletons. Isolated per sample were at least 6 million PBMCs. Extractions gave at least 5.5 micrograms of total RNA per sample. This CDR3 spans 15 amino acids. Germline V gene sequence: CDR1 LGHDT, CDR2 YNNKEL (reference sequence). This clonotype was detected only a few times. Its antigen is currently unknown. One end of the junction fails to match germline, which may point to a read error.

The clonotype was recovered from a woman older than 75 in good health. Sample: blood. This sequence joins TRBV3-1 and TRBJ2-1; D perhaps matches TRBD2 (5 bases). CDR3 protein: CASSQSLVQYNEQFF. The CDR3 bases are TGTGCCAGCAGCCAATCACTAGTACAATACAACGAGCAGTTCTTC.